This T cell receptor beta chain was sequenced during a study of blood T cell repertoires in COVID-19. In the study overall: The study drew acute and convalescent COVID-19 samples from the United States, Italy and Spain.

The CDR3 covers 15 residues. Germline values: CDR1 MNHEY, CDR2 SVGAGI. The ends lost 6 bases at V and 2 bases at J; junction bases unmatched: 6. Sequenced by immunoSEQ multiplex PCR; TCRdb stores in-frame clones only, minus some. The sample carries 130,000 or so clones, roughly 80% recorded once. The sequence was collected from a middle-aged man who had recovered from COVID-19. Sequenced sample: PBMCs or T cells enriched from blood (not recorded which). V is TRBV6-5 and J is TRBJ2-7, with 11 bases aligning to TRBD1. CDR3 residues: CASSIGQGAPYEQYF. CDR3 bases: TGTGCCAGCAGCATAGGACAGGGGGCCCCCTACGAGCAGTACTTC.